This T cell receptor beta chain stems from a study of T cells in Graves' hyperthyroidism and ophthalmopathy. General study results and limits: The model made its ophthalmopathy prediction, and onset followed a median approximately 6.5 months later.

CDR3 length equals 17 residues. V lost 3 bases to trimming and J lost 0 bases; unmatched junction nucleotides: 4. Germline V gene sequence: CDR1 SGHTA, CDR2 FQGTGA. Researchers took RNA transcripts and amplified the TCR beta CDR3 regions from them. Initially, a first-round RT-PCR of the TCR CDR3 employed the HTBI primer set. TCRdb analysed the multiplex PCR reads with MiXCR anew, one entry per CDR3 protein. The sample consists of around 300,000 distinct CDR3 sequences, approximately 19% of them appearing once. The PBMCs were sourced from fresh peripheral blood (approximately 9 ml). As concerns this clonotype: Its matching antigen is unknown.

Specimen: blood. This receptor was identified in a man aged 50-59 years with Graves' ophthalmopathy. The rearrangement uses TRBV7-3 and TRBJ2-7; 14 bases are a match to TRBD2. The CDR3: CASSFGTSGRDSYEQYF. As DNA, the CDR3 is TGTGCCAGCAGCTTCGGGACTAGCGGGAGAGACTCCTACGAGCAGTACTTC.